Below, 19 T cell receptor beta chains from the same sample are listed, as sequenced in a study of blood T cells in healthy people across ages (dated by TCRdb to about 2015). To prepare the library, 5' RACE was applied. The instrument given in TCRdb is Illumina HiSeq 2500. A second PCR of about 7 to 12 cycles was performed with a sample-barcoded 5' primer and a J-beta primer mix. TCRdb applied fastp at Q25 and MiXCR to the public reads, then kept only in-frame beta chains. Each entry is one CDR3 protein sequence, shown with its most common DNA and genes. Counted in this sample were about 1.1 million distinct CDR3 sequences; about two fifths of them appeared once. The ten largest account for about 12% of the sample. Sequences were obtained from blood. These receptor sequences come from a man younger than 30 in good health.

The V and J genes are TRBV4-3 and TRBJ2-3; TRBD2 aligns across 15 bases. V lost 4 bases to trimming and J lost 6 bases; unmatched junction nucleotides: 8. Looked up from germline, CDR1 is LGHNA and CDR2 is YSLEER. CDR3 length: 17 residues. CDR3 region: CASSPGGLAGGLDTQYF. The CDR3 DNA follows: TGCGCCAGCAGCCCCGGAGGACTAGCGGGGGGGCTTGATACGCAGTATTTT.

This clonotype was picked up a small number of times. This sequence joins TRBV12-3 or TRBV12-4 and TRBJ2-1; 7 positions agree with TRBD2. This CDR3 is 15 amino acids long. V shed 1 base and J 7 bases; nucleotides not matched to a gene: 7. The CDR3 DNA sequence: TGTGCCAGCAGTTTAGGGGCTAGCGGTAGGAATGAGCAGTTCTTC. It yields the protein CASSLGASGRNEQFF.

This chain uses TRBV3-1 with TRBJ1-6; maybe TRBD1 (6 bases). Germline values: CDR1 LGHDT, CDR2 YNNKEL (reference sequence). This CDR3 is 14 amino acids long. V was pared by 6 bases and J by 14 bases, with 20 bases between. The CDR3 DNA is TGTGCCAGCAGTCTCCCCGGGACAATGGGCACCCTCCACTTT. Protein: CASSLPGTMGTLHF.

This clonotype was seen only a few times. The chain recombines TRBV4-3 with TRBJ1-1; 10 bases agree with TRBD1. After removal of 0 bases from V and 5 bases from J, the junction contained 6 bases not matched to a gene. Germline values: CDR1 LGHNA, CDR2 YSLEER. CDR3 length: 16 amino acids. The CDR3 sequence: CASSQDWDRGGTEAFF. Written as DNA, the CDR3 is TGCGCCAGCAGCCAAGATTGGGACAGGGGAGGTACTGAAGCTTTCTTT.

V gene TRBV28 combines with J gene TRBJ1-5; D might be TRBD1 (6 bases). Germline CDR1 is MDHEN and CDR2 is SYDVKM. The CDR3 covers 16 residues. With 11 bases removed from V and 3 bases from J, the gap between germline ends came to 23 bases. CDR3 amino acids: CAGGTLGGPTNQPQHF. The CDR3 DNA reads TGTGCCGGAGGAACCTTAGGGGGGCCGACCAATCAGCCCCAGCATTTT.

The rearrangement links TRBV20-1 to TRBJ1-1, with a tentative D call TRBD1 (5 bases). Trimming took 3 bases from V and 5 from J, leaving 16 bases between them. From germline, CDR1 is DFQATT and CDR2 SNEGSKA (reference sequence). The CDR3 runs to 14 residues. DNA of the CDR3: TGCAGTGCTAGTTGGGGGGGTGGTAAGACTGAAGCTTTCTTT. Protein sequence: CSASWGGGKTEAFF.

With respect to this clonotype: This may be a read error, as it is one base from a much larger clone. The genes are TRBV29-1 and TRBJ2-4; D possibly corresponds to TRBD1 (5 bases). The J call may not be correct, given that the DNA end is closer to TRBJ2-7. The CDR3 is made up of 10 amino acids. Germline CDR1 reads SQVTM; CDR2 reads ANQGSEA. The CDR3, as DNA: TGCGGCGTTACCCAGGGCGAGCAGTACTTC. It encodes CGVTQGEQYF.

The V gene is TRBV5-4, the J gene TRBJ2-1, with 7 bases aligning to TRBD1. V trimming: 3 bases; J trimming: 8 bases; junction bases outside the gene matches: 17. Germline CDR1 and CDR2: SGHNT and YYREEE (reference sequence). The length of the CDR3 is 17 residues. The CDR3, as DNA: TGTGCCAGCAGCTCAATCCTTCGGGCAGGGGGTCGCGATGAGCAGTTCTTC. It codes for CASSSILRAGGRDEQFF.

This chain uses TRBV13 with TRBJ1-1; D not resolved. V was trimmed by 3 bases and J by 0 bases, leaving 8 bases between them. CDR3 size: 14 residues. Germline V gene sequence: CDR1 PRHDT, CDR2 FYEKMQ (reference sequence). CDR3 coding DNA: TGTGCCAGCAGCTTTCAGATCATGAACACTGAAGCTTTCTTT. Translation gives CASSFQIMNTEAFF.

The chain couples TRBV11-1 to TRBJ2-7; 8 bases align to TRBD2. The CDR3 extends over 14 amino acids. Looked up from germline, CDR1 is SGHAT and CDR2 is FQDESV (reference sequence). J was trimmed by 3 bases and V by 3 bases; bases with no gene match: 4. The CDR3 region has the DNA TGTGCCAGCAGCTTGAGCGGGAGTGTCTACGAGCAGTACTTC. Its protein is CASSLSGSVYEQYF.

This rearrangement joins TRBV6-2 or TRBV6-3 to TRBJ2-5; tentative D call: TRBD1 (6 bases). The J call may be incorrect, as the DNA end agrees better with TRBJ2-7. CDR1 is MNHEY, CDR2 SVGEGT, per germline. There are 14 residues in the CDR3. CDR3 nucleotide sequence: TGTGCCAGCAGCAGGACAGTCGGTCCCTACGAGCAGTACTTC. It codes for CASSRTVGPYEQYF.

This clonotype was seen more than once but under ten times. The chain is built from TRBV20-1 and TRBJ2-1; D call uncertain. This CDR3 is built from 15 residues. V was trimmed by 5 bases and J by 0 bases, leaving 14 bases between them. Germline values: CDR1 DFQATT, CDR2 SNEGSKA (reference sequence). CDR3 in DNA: TGCAGTGCTGATGGTCGCAGTCCCTCCTACAATGAGCAGTTCTTC. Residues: CSADGRSPSYNEQFF.

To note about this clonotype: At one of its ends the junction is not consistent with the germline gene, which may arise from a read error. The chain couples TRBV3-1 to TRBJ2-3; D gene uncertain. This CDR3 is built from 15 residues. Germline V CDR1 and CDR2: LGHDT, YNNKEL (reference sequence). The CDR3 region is CASRSDSPYTDAQYF. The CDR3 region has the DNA TGTGCCAGCAGATCCGACTCCCCCTACACAGATGCGCAGTATTTT.

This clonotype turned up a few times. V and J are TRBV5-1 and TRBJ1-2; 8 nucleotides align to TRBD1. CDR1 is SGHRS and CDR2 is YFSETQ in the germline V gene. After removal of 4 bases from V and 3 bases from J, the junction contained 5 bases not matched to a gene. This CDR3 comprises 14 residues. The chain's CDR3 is CASSASTGDYGYTF. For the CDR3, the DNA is TGCGCCAGCAGCGCCTCGACAGGGGACTATGGCTACACCTTC.

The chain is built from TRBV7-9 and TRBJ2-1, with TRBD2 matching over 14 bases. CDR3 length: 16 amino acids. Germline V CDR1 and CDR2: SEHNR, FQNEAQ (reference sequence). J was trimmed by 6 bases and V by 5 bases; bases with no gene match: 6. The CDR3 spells CASSTTSGGAGNEQFF. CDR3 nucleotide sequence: TGTGCCAGCAGCACGACTAGCGGGGGGGCCGGCAATGAGCAGTTCTTC. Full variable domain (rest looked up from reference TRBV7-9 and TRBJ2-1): DTGVSQNPRHKITKRGQNVTFRCDPISEHNRLYWYRQTLGQGPEFLTYFQNEAQLEKSRLLSDRFSAERPKGSFSTLEIQRTEQGDSAMYLCASSTTSGGAGNEQFFGPGTRLTVL.

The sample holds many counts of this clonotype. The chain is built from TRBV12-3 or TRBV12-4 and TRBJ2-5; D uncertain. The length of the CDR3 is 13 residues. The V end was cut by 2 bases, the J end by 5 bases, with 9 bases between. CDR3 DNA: TGTGCCAGCAGTTTAATCGGACGGGAGACCCAGTACTTC. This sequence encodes CASSLIGRETQYF.

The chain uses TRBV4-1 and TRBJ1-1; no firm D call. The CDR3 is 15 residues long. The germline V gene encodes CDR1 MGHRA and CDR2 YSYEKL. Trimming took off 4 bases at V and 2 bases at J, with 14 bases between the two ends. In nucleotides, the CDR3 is TGCGCCAGCAGCCCCTTAAAGACGGTAAACACTGAAGCTTTCTTT. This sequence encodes CASSPLKTVNTEAFF.

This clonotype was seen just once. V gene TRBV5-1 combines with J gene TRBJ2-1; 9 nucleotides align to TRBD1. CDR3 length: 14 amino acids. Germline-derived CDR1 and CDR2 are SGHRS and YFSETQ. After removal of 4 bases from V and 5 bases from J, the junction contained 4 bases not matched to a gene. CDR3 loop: CASSRTGDNNEQFF. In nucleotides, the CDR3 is TGCGCCAGCAGCCGGACAGGGGATAACAATGAGCAGTTCTTC.

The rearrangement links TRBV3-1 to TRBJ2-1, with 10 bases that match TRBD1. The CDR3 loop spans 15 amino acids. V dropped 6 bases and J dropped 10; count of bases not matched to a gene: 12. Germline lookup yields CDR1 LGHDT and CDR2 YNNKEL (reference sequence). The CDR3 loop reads CASSQPGQGLEEQFF. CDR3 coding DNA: TGTGCCAGCAGTCAACCGGGACAGGGGCTTGAGGAGCAGTTCTTC.